A single sample is the source of the 17 T cell receptor beta chains below, sequenced in a study of T cell responses to AZD1222 COVID-19 vaccine. Measured with immunoSEQ multiplex PCR; TCRdb has only the in-frame clones, and not every one. Of fewer than 140,000 clones in the sample, roughly 88% are singletons; the top ten hold about 5.4%. This material consisted of peripheral blood, taken on day 0 of AZD1222 vaccination. Receptor source: an adult in good health.

V usage is TRBV7-2 and J usage is TRBJ2-1, with 10 bases fitting TRBD1. V shed 4 bases, J shed 6 bases, and the junction held 3 bases outside the gene matches. CDR1 is SGHTA and CDR2 is FQGNSA in the germline V gene. The CDR3 spans 14 residues. The CDR3 bases are TGTGCCAGCAGCTCAAGGACAGGGGGCAATGAGCAGTTCTTC. Its protein product is CASSSRTGGNEQFF.

The V call is TRBV3-1 (or the pseudogene TRBV3-2), the J call TRBJ1-5; no reliable D call. V was cut by 0 bases and J by 7 bases, with 13 bases left in between. The CDR3 is made up of 15 amino acids. Germline loops: CDR1 LGHDT, CDR2 YNNKEL (reference sequence). The DNA of the CDR3 is TGTGCCAGCAGCCAAGATCTGACCAGACTCCAGCCCCAGCATTTT. This translates into CASSQDLTRLQPQHF.

This chain links TRBV6-5 with TRBJ1-2; D may be TRBD1 (5 bases). The germline V gene has CDR1 MNHEY and CDR2 SVGAGI. V shed 5 bases and J shed 4 bases, with 17 bases lying between them. The CDR3 spans 15 residues. This CDR3 reads CASSPGTHLGYGYTF. The CDR3 DNA follows: TGTGCCAGCAGTCCGGGGACCCATCTGGGCTATGGCTACACCTTC.

The J gene is TRBJ1-1, the V gene TRBV9; D gene uncertain. The CDR3 sequence is 13 residues long. V dropped 4 bases and J dropped 8 bases, with 15 bases sitting between them. The V gene's germline CDR1 is SGDLS and CDR2 YYNGEE. The CDR3 DNA is TGTGCCAGCAGCCCCCTAGTCGGAGCCGAAGCTTTCTTT. Translation: CASSPLVGAEAFF.

The gene calls are TRBV12-3 or TRBV12-4 and TRBJ1-6; no definite D call. The CDR3 is 12 amino acids. Trimming stripped 5 bases from V and 5 bases from J, with 4 bases between. The CDR3 DNA reads TGTGCCAGCAGTACGCATAATTCACCCCTCCACTTT. It translates to CASSTHNSPLHF.

The chain has TRBV9 and TRBJ2-1; possible D gene TRBD2, 5 bases. From germline, CDR1 is SGDLS and CDR2 YYNGEE. The germline V and J ends were trimmed by 0 bases and 9 bases, with 10 bases remaining between them. The CDR3 covers 13 residues. The CDR3 DNA sequence: TGTGCCAGCAGCGTAGTTTTTGCGGGTGAGCAGTTCTTC. The encoded protein is CASSVVFAGEQFF.

The chain uses TRBV3-1 (or the pseudogene TRBV3-2) and TRBJ2-3; D is unresolved. V lost 7 bases and J 1 base, leaving 6 bases between the germline ends. The CDR3 has 12 residues. The germline CDR1 and CDR2 sequences are LGHDT and YNNKEL (reference sequence). CDR3 nucleotides: TGTGCCAGCACAGGCGGCACAGATACGCAGTATTTT. As protein: CASTGGTDTQYF.

This chain uses TRBV5-1 with TRBJ1-5, with D tentatively TRBD1 (5 bases). Trimming removed 1 base at V and 5 bases at J, with 10 bases between. Germline CDR1 SGHRS, CDR2 YFSETQ. The CDR3 consists of 14 residues. The CDR3 spells CASSLQRGDQPQHF. For the CDR3, the DNA is TGCGCCAGCAGCTTGCAAAGGGGCGATCAGCCCCAGCATTTT. The full variable domain, completed using reference TRBV5-1 and TRBJ1-5, is KAGVTQTPRYLIKTRGQQVTLSCSPISGHRSVSWYQQTPGQGLQFLFEYFSETQRNKGNFPGRFSGRQFSNSRSEMNVSTLELGDSALYLCASSLQRGDQPQHFGDGTRLSIL.

The V gene is TRBV18, the J gene TRBJ2-5; the D gene is possibly TRBD1 (6 bases). Deletions cut 6 bases from V and 1 base from J, with 12 bases between. The CDR3 loop spans 14 amino acids. Germline V gene lookup returns CDR1 KGHSH and CDR2 LQKENI. CDR3 in amino acids: CASSATGIQETQYF. For the CDR3, the DNA is TGTGCCAGCTCCGCGACAGGAATCCAAGAGACCCAGTACTTC.

The chain joins TRBV6-2 or TRBV6-3 to TRBJ2-5; 12 bases agree with TRBD2. The ends lost 4 bases at V and 5 bases at J; junction bases unmatched: 5. CDR1 and CDR2 from the germline V gene are MNHEY and SVGEGT. The CDR3 loop spans 15 amino acids. The DNA of the CDR3 is TGTGCCAGCAGTTCCGGACTAGCGGGATCGGAGACCCAGTACTTC. This translates into CASSSGLAGSETQYF.

The J gene is TRBJ1-1, the V gene TRBV28; D gene uncertain. V gave up 3 bases and J gave up 7 bases, with 6 bases separating them. This CDR3 is built from 11 residues. Germline values: CDR1 MDHEN, CDR2 SYDVKM. The DNA of the CDR3 is TGTGCCAGCAGTTTTATCAATGAAGCTTTCTTT. It yields the protein CASSFINEAFF.

CDR3 amino acids: CASSWAGTGELFF. The DNA for the CDR3 is TGTGCCAGCAGTTGGGCGGGGACCGGGGAGCTGTTTTTT. The rearrangement joins TRBV12-3 or TRBV12-4 to TRBJ2-2; tentatively, D is TRBD2 (6 bases). The V gene lost 4 bases and the J gene lost 5 bases, with 8 bases spanning the gap. The CDR3 contains 13 residues.

CDR3 loop: CASSLVGGSTDTQYF. For the CDR3, the DNA is TGTGCCAGCAGCTTAGTGGGAGGGAGCACAGATACGCAGTATTTT. The rearrangement uses TRBV7-3 and TRBJ2-3; 7 nucleotides match TRBD2. Germline lookup yields CDR1 SGHTA and CDR2 FQGTGA. This CDR3 has 15 amino acids. V was clipped by 2 bases and J by 0 bases; unmatched bases: 2. The variable domain in full, with the rest retrieved from reference TRBV7-3 and TRBJ2-3, is GAGVSQTPSNKVTEKGKYVELRCDPISGHTALYWYRQSLGQGPEFLIYFQGTGAADDSGLPNDRFFAVRPEGSVSTLKIQRTERGDSAVYLCASSLVGGSTDTQYFGPGTRLTVL.

The V and J genes are TRBV12-3 or TRBV12-4 and TRBJ1-2; D is unresolved. V gave up 4 bases and J gave up 4 bases, with 10 bases separating them. This CDR3 is built from 13 residues. CDR3 DNA: TGTGCCAGCAGTTCCGACAAGTCCTATGGCTACACCTTC. Its protein product is CASSSDKSYGYTF.

The gene calls are TRBV5-3 and TRBJ1-5; no clear D gene. TRBV5-3 qualifies as an ORF whose function is uncertain. The CDR3 covers 17 residues. The V end lost 0 bases, the J end lost 4 bases, and 17 bases lay between the germline ends. CDR3 region: CARSLERPGNGNQPQHF. The CDR3 region has the DNA TGTGCCAGAAGCTTGGAGAGGCCTGGGAACGGAAATCAGCCCCAGCATTTT.

The CDR3 reads CASSQDNQPQHF. DNA for the CDR3: TGTGCCAGCAGCCAAGACAATCAGCCCCAGCATTTT. The rearrangement links TRBV6-5 to TRBJ1-5; no clear D. Per germline, CDR1 MNHEY and CDR2 SVGAGI. CDR3 size: 12 residues. V dropped 6 bases and J dropped 3 bases, with 6 bases sitting between them.

The chain employs TRBV18 and TRBJ1-2, with D hard to call. Germline lookup yields CDR1 KGHSH and CDR2 LQKENI. Trimming took off 6 bases at V and 8 bases at J, with 19 bases between the two ends. The CDR3 loop spans 14 amino acids. This CDR3 is CASSSRSRVGGYTF. The DNA of the CDR3 is TGTGCCAGCTCTTCCCGGAGTCGCGTTGGGGGCTACACCTTC.